This TCR beta chain was documented in a study of low-dose radiotherapy and immunotherapy resistance in tumors. Primers targeting TRAV and TRBV primed first-strand cDNA, covering alpha and beta chains. TCRs underwent about 22 PCR cycles of amplification with a constant-region primer and V-primer adapter. MiXCR was run by TCRdb on the reads, yielding one entry per CDR3 protein. The sample contains 65,000 to 100,000 distinct CDR3 sequences, 15% to 20% of which appear only once. Documented time point: before trial treatment. Patients with advanced, tumor-infiltrating lymphocyte-negative solid tumors were eligible. Trimming removed 4 bases from V and 8 bases from J, with 8 bases in between. CDR1 is SQVTM and CDR2 is ANQGSEA in the germline V gene. This CDR3 region has 10 residues.

This TCR came from a male donor with prostate cancer. V is TRBV29-1 and J is TRBJ1-1; no clear D. The sample was PBMCs, taken before treatment. CDR3 amino acids: CSVAVDEAFF. As DNA, the CDR3 is TGCAGCGTTGCCGTGGACGAAGCTTTCTTT.